This T cell receptor beta chain was obtained from a study of T cells in Graves' hyperthyroidism and ophthalmopathy. This clonotype was counted between two and nine times. Its antigen is undetermined. Those patients with uncontrolled infection, other autoimmune disease, pregnancy or lactation were excluded. General study results and limits: The model made its ophthalmopathy prediction, and onset followed a median about 6.8 months later.

TCR beta CDR3 sequences were amplified from RNA transcripts. TCR CDR3 regions were first amplified by RT-PCR with HTBI primers. One entry per CDR3 protein, called by TCRdb with MiXCR from the multiplex PCR reads. This table has hundreds of thousands of distinct CDR3 sequences, approximately 15% appearing once. This CDR3 is 12 amino acids long. Germline loops: CDR1 SQVTM, CDR2 ANQGSEA. Trimming shortened V by 7 bases and J by 3 bases, and 12 bases separated the two germline ends. Specimen: blood. This TCR came from a man aged 18 to 29 with Graves' ophthalmopathy. The chain uses TRBV29-1 and TRBJ1-2; D gene uncertain. CDR3 loop: CSGAAGDYGYTF. In DNA, the CDR3 is TGCAGCGGCGCGGCGGGAGACTATGGCTACACCTTC.